Detailed here is one T cell receptor (beta chain). This sample was included in a study of control samples from healthy donors and cancer patients. The repertoire was sequenced with immunoSEQ multiplex PCR; TCRdb's copy has only in-frame clones and lacks some. This sample carries roughly 220,000 clones, roughly 94% of them seen once, and the ten largest clones take roughly 1.6%. This CDR3 has 14 residues. Trimming pared 1 base from V and 8 bases from J, leaving 12 bases between. Germline V CDR1 and CDR2: SGHRS, YFSETQ. Material for sequencing was blood. V usage is TRBV5-1 and J usage is TRBJ1-4, with D hard to call. The clonotype was recovered from a man aged 45 to 65 in good health. CDR3 protein: CASSLRGPGEKLFF. In nucleotides, the CDR3 is TGCGCCAGCAGCTTGCGAGGGCCGGGGGAAAAACTGTTTTTT.